What follows are 24 T cell receptor beta chains derived from one specimen sequenced in a study of metastatic and nonmetastatic thyroid tumors. Thyroid surgery had not been preceded by any treatment in any patient. MiXCR reprocessed the PCR reads for TCRdb. Of 20,000 or so clones in the sample, approximately 12% are singletons; the top ten hold approximately 6.2%. Sequencing was performed on blood. These receptors originate from a male donor with papillary thyroid cancer or a benign thyroid nodule (not recorded which). Some clones in this sample may be carry-over from other donors' samples.

This clone was counted at least ten times. This sequence may be a read error, since a much larger clone differs from it by one base. The chain couples TRBV7-2 to TRBJ1-2; possible D gene TRBD1, 6 bases. The CDR3 totals 13 residues. V was clipped by 8 bases and J by 4 bases, with 14 bases between them. Germline CDR1 SGHTA, CDR2 FQGNSA. CDR3 nucleotides: TGTGCCAGCTGCCGAGGGGGGGGCTATGGCTACACCTTC. Its translation: CASCRGGGYGYTF.

This clone has just a few counts. A much more abundant neighbour one base away suggests this may be a read error. Other DNA sequences from this sample encode an identical CDR3 as well. The chain is built from TRBV19 and TRBJ1-1, with 7 positions matching TRBD1. Germline V CDR1 and CDR2: LNHDA, SQIVND (reference sequence). The CDR3 consists of 16 residues. The CDR3 DNA follows: TGTGCCAGTAGTATATTGAGTGGCAGGGGGGGGACTGAAGCTTTCTTC. It codes for CASSILSGRGGTEAFF.

This clone occurred many times. This chain links TRBV19 with TRBJ2-7, with D hard to call. Trimming took 1 base from V and 0 from J, leaving 7 bases between them. Germline assignment: CDR1 LNHDA and CDR2 SQIVND (reference sequence). This CDR3 spans 14 amino acids. The CDR3 protein is CASSIGGDSYEQYF. The CDR3 DNA sequence: TGTGCCAGTAGTATAGGAGGAGACTCCTACGAGCAGTACTTC.

This clone came up many times. The J gene is TRBJ2-5, the V gene TRBV3-1; 8 bases are a match to TRBD1. The CDR3 covers 13 residues. The V segment lost 4 bases and the J segment 3 bases; nucleotides outside the gene matches: 1. In germline, CDR1 is LGHDT, CDR2 YNNKEL (reference sequence). The CDR3 region has the DNA TGTGCCAGCAGCCTGGACAGGGAAGAGACCCAGTACTTC. Amino acid sequence: CASSLDREETQYF.

CDR3 DNA: TGTGCCAGCAGCACCGCCGAGGGGGGGACTGAAGCTTTCTTT. It specifies CASSTAEGGTEAFF. This chain joins TRBV7-9 and TRBJ1-1, with a weak D call TRBD1 (6 bases). Germline lookup yields CDR1 SEHNR and CDR2 FQNEAQ (reference sequence). CDR3 size: 14 residues. V was shortened by 5 bases and J by 5 bases, with 15 bases between the two germline ends.

The table lists this clone with many counts. This sequence joins TRBV7-9 and TRBJ1-1; D is possibly TRBD1 (6 bases). Germline values: CDR1 SEHNR, CDR2 FQNEAQ (reference sequence). V lost 5 bases to trimming and J lost 7 bases, with 11 bases between them. The CDR3 has 12 residues. CDR3 amino acids: CASSNRDSEAFF. In DNA, the CDR3 is TGTGCCAGCAGCAACAGGGATAGTGAAGCTTTCTTT.

This clone was detected many times. The CDR3 loop reads CASSEPTTPPNEQFF. As DNA, the CDR3 is TGTGCCAGCAGTGAACCCACCACCCCCCCAAATGAGCAGTTCTTC. The chain links TRBV6-1 to TRBJ2-1; no clear D. This CDR3 has 15 residues. V was clipped by 2 bases and J by 7 bases, with 15 bases between them. CDR1 and CDR2 from the germline V gene are MNHNS and SASEGT.

This clone occurred many times. The J gene is TRBJ2-1, the V gene TRBV7-2; 16 nucleotides match TRBD2. The germline V gene encodes CDR1 SGHTA and CDR2 FQGNSA. The CDR3 is 17 amino acids. J lost 8 bases, V lost 4 bases, and 8 bases had no gene match. The CDR3 bases are TGTGCCAGCAGCTCTGGGACTAGCGGGAGGGCCCTGTATGAGCAGTTCTTC. Translating gives CASSSGTSGRALYEQFF.

A few counts support this clone. A read error may produce the germline difference seen at one junction end. The chain uses TRBV6-1 and TRBJ1-2, with 9 positions matching TRBD1. This CDR3 has 16 amino acids. The V gene's germline CDR1 is MNHNS and CDR2 SASEGT. As DNA, the CDR3 is TGTGCCAGCAGCCCGGTACAGGGGGCCTCGGGGTATGTCTACACCTTC. Translating gives CASSPVQGASGYVYTF.

The V gene is TRBV6-1, the J gene TRBJ2-1; 8 bases fit TRBD1. This CDR3 contains 13 residues. V lost 7 bases and J lost 7; bases outside the gene matches: 6. Germline CDR1 is MNHNS and CDR2 is SASEGT. The CDR3 nucleotides read TGTGCCAGCATGAGGCAGGGGGCGAATGAGCAGTTCTTC. This codes for CASMRQGANEQFF.

The chain combines TRBV5-1 with TRBJ1-3; no clear D gene. This CDR3 is built from 14 residues. With 3 bases removed from V and 1 base from J, the gap between germline ends came to 8 bases. Per germline, CDR1 SGHRS and CDR2 YFSETQ. In DNA, the CDR3 is TGCGCCAGCAGCTCCGACGGGTCTGGAAACACCATATATTTT. This encodes CASSSDGSGNTIYF.

This chain connects TRBV5-1 to TRBJ2-6, with 9 bases identical to TRBD1. In germline, CDR1 is SGHRS, CDR2 YFSETQ. This CDR3 comprises 16 residues. Trimming removed 0 bases from V and 3 bases from J; junction bases left unmatched: 1. DNA for the CDR3: TGCGCCAGCAGCTTGGGGACAGGGGTTGGGGCCAACGTCCTGACTTTC. This sequence encodes CASSLGTGVGANVLTF.

The table lists this clone with many counts. Its ends do not fully match the called genes, so a read error is possible. V is TRBV7-7 and J is TRBJ2-1; 9 bases are a match to TRBD1. The germline gives CDR1 SSHAT, CDR2 FNYEAQ (reference sequence). This CDR3 has 13 amino acids. The CDR3 DNA is TGTGCTAGCAGTTTGGACAGGGGCAATGAGCAGTTCTTC. Amino acid sequence: CASSLDRGNEQFF.

The chain has TRBV18 and TRBJ1-5, with no clear D. Trimming took 6 bases from V and 0 from J, leaving 9 bases between them. The CDR3 is 14 amino acids. CDR1 and CDR2 from the germline V gene are KGHSH and LQKENI. Here the CDR3 reads CASSLTDSNQPQHF. DNA of the CDR3: TGTGCCAGCTCTCTCACAGATAGCAATCAGCCCCAGCATTTT. Complete variable domain (other parts from reference TRBV18 and TRBJ1-5): NAGVMQNPRHLVRRRGQEARLRCSPMKGHSHVYWYRQLPEEGLKFMVYLQKENIIDESGMPKERFSAEFPKEGPSILRIQQVVRGDSAAYFCASSLTDSNQPQHFGDGTRLSIL.

This clone was seen at least ten times. The chain links TRBV7-1 to TRBJ2-3; 10 positions agree with TRBD2. TRBV7-1 is identified as an open reading frame with a role that is uncertain. V lost 2 bases, J lost 0 bases, and 14 bases stayed unmatched. This CDR3 spans 20 amino acids. CDR3 in DNA: TGTGCCAGCAGCTCACTTAGGGGACTAGCGAGAGCCTCTAGCACAGATACGCAGTATTTT. Its protein product is CASSSLRGLARASSTDTQYF.

This clone was seen repeatedly, ten times or more. This sequence joins TRBV20-1 and TRBJ2-3, with 8 bases that match TRBD2. Germline V gives CDR1 DFQATT, CDR2 SNEGSKA (reference sequence). The CDR3 covers 15 residues. The V gene end was trimmed by 5 bases and the J gene end by 6 bases; junction bases not matched to a gene: 13. The CDR3 sequence is CSAPAARSGADTQYF. CDR3 nucleotides: TGCAGTGCTCCGGCGGCCCGTAGCGGGGCCGATACGCAGTATTTT.

In this sample, this clone is medium-sized (0.01 to 0.1%). The chain joins TRBV5-1 to TRBJ2-6, with D tentatively TRBD1 (5 bases). Germline lookup yields CDR1 SGHRS and CDR2 YFSETQ. V shed 4 bases and J shed 0 bases, with 14 bases lying between them. The CDR3 is 17 amino acids. CDR3: CASSRGHASSGANVLTF. The CDR3 region has the DNA TGCGCCAGCAGCAGAGGACACGCGAGCTCTGGGGCCAACGTCCTGACTTTC.

At least ten counts were recorded for this clone. The chain employs TRBV15 and TRBJ2-3; D is undetermined. The V gene lost 6 bases and the J gene lost 2 bases, with 18 bases spanning the gap. This CDR3 is 16 amino acids long. Per germline, CDR1 LNHNV and CDR2 YYDKDF (reference sequence). The CDR3 sequence: CATSPSMDTATDTQYF. The CDR3 bases are TGTGCCACCAGTCCGAGCATGGATACGGCCACAGATACGCAGTATTTT.

This clone showed up many times. J is TRBJ1-1 and V is TRBV14; D uncertain. In germline, CDR1 is SGHDN, CDR2 FVKESK. The CDR3 extends over 15 amino acids. V was clipped by 5 bases and J by 5 bases, with 18 bases between them. This CDR3 reads CASSFTAAMRTEAFF. CDR3 nucleotide sequence: TGTGCCAGCAGCTTCACCGCAGCCATGAGGACTGAAGCTTTCTTT.

This clone was seen repeatedly, ten times or more. A read error is possible here, since a much larger clone lies one base away. The J gene is TRBJ2-3, the V gene TRBV2; 8 bases agree with TRBD2. CDR3 length: 14 amino acids. The V gene's germline CDR1 is SNHLY and CDR2 FYNNEI. The J segment lost 6 bases and the V segment lost 5 bases, leaving 7 bases of the junction unmatched. The DNA of the CDR3 is TGTGCCAGCAGTCGACGAGCGGGAGAGGATACGCAGTATTTT. It yields the protein CASSRRAGEDTQYF.

Comments on this clone: A single base separates this from a much larger clone, so it may be a read error. Other DNA sequences of this sample code for an identical CDR3. The chain carries TRBV28 and TRBJ2-7; 7 nucleotides line up with TRBD2. Germline lookup yields CDR1 MDHEN and CDR2 SYDVKM. This CDR3 is built from 15 residues. The CDR3 sequence: CASSVGTGGIYEQYF. In nucleotides, the CDR3 is TGTGCAAGCAGTGTCGGGACGGGGGGAATCTACGAGCAGTACTTC.

The chain recombines TRBV11-3 with TRBJ2-3; 9 positions match TRBD1. V was clipped by 8 bases and J by 4 bases; unmatched bases: 10. The CDR3 is made up of 15 amino acids. Germline CDR1 and CDR2: SGHNT and YENEEA. DNA of the CDR3: TGTGCCAGCCCCGGGACAGGGCTTGTCGCAGATACGCAGTATTTT. It specifies CASPGTGLVADTQYF.

By proportion, this clone is medium-sized. Here the CDR3 DNA reads TGTGCCAGCAGTTTAAAGAGGACCGGGGAGCTGTTTTTT. Translated, it gives CASSLKRTGELFF. The chain uses TRBV12-3 or TRBV12-4 and TRBJ2-2; D remains unclear. The germline V and J ends were trimmed by 2 bases and 5 bases, with 6 bases remaining between them. The CDR3 covers 13 residues.

In DNA form, the CDR3 reads TGCGCCAGCAGAGAAGGAGTTAGCGGGCCGACGGGGACCCAGTACTTC. Translating it yields CASREGVSGPTGTQYF. The V gene is TRBV5-1, the J gene TRBJ2-5; TRBD2 matches at 7 bases. Trimming cost V 5 bases and J 7 bases; bases outside gene matches: 17. Germline-derived CDR1 and CDR2 are SGHRS and YFSETQ. This CDR3 has 16 residues.